The 20 T cell receptor beta chains reported below all come from one sample, sequenced in a study of blood T cell repertoires in COVID-19. Produced via immunoSEQ multiplex PCR; TCRdb's table is partial and in-frame only. The sample holds 150,000 to 180,000 clones, approximately 85% seen once. Material for sequencing was peripheral blood. The source of these receptors is a man aged 55 to 70 with COVID-19, enrolled during active disease.

The chain recombines TRBV29-1 with TRBJ1-2; TRBD1 is a possible D gene (5 bases). From germline, CDR1 is SQVTM and CDR2 ANQGSEA. The CDR3 consists of 12 residues. The V end was cut by 3 bases, the J end by 8 bases, with 13 bases between. CDR3 loop: CSVDGTALGYTF. In nucleotides, the CDR3 is TGCAGCGTTGACGGGACTGCCCTCGGCTACACCTTC.

The chain is built from TRBV6-2 or TRBV6-3 and TRBJ1-5; no clear D. The ends were cut back, 4 bases at V and 0 bases at J, with 7 bases in the middle. Germline-derived CDR1 and CDR2 are MNHEY and SVGEGT. This CDR3 has 14 residues. Written as DNA, the CDR3 is TGTGCCAGCAGTTCCCAGTATAGCAATCAGCCCCAGCATTTT. Protein product: CASSSQYSNQPQHF.

The CDR3 loop is CASSPGQLGTQYF. The CDR3 nucleotides read TGTGCCAGCAGCCCGGGACAGCTCGGGACCCAGTACTTC. The V call is TRBV3-1 (or the pseudogene TRBV3-2), the J call TRBJ2-5; 7 bases map to TRBD1. The CDR3 runs 13 residues. Germline loops: CDR1 LGHDT, CDR2 YNNKEL (reference sequence). V lost 4 bases, J lost 7 bases, and 6 bases stayed unmatched.

This chain links TRBV6-2 or TRBV6-3 with TRBJ2-1, with TRBD1 matching 9 bases. V was pared by 0 bases and J by 8 bases, with 17 bases of the junction left unmatched. Germline V gene lookup returns CDR1 MNHEY and CDR2 SVGEGT. This CDR3 contains 19 residues. DNA for the CDR3: TGTGCCAGCAGTTACTCGATGGAAAGGGCCGGGACAGGGAGGTATGAGCAGTTCTTC. It specifies CASSYSMERAGTGRYEQFF.

The CDR3 protein is CASSLNEGETQYF. The CDR3 DNA is TGTGCCAGCAGCTTAAATGAGGGAGAGACCCAGTACTTC. The chain uses TRBV7-3 and TRBJ2-5; D perhaps matches TRBD2 (5 bases). CDR3 size: 13 residues. CDR1 is SGHTA and CDR2 is FQGTGA in the germline V gene. Trimming cost V 1 base and J 4 bases, with 7 bases left between them.

The CDR3 spells CASSLTWQGSTNEKLFF. The CDR3 region has the DNA TGTGCCAGCAGCTTAACGTGGCAGGGCAGTACTAATGAAAAACTGTTTTTT. The chain joins TRBV11-2 to TRBJ1-4, with D possibly being TRBD1 (5 bases). V dropped 2 bases and J dropped 2 bases, with 15 bases sitting between them. The CDR3 has 17 amino acids. The germline V gene has CDR1 SGHAT and CDR2 FQNNGV.

The rearrangement joins TRBV9 to TRBJ1-1; 10 bases align to TRBD1. The junction had 6 bases not matched to a gene; V was cut back by 4 bases and J by 0 bases. Germline V lookup: CDR1 SGDLS, CDR2 YYNGEE. The CDR3 covers 16 residues. The CDR3 DNA reads TGTGCCAGCAGCCCCTCCGGGACAGGGGTGAACACTGAAGCTTTCTTT. It encodes CASSPSGTGVNTEAFF.

The chain is built from TRBV24-1 and TRBJ2-2; tentatively, D is TRBD2 (5 bases). V was clipped by 6 bases and J by 2 bases, with 12 bases between them. The length of the CDR3 is 15 residues. Per the germline V gene, CDR1 is KGHDR and CDR2 is SFDVKD. CDR3 DNA sequence: TGTGCCACCAGTCGGGGTCAGGTTAACACCGGGGAGCTGTTTTTT. Translating it yields CATSRGQVNTGELFF.

The genes are TRBV16 and TRBJ2-2; D remains ambiguous. The CDR3 spans 14 residues. Deletions cut 2 bases from V and 7 bases from J, with 11 bases between. CDR1 KGHSY and CDR2 FQNENV come from the germline V gene. Here the CDR3 DNA reads TGTGCCAGCAGCCAAATCGGCGAGGACGGGGAGCTGTTTTTT. Residues: CASSQIGEDGELFF. The full variable domain, rest sourced from reference TRBV16 and TRBJ2-2, is GEEVAQTPKHLVRGEGQKAKLYCAPIKGHSYVFWYQQVLKNEFKFLISFQNENVFDETGMPKERFSAKCLPNSPCSLEIQATKLEDSAVYFCASSQIGEDGELFFGEGSRLTVL.

V usage is TRBV19 and J usage is TRBJ1-1; possible D gene TRBD1, 5 bases. With 1 base removed from V and 1 base from J, the gap between germline ends came to 10 bases. The germline V gene has CDR1 LNHDA and CDR2 SQIVND (reference sequence). The CDR3 has 15 amino acids. As DNA, the CDR3 is TGTGCCAGTAGTATAGGTCAGGGATGGAACACTGAAGCTTTCTTT. This sequence encodes CASSIGQGWNTEAFF.

V is TRBV7-2 and J is TRBJ1-2; 8 positions agree with TRBD1. This CDR3 contains 15 residues. Germline V gene lookup returns CDR1 SGHTA and CDR2 FQGNSA. Unmatched junction bases numbered 9, after V lost 4 bases and J lost 5 bases. CDR3 coding DNA: TGTGCCAGCAGCTCTCCGGGACAGGCCTCATATGGCTACACCTTC. The encoded protein is CASSSPGQASYGYTF.

This chain connects TRBV5-1 to TRBJ2-2; 11 nucleotides match TRBD2. Germline CDR1 and CDR2: SGHRS and YFSETQ. The CDR3 consists of 15 residues. V lost 4 bases and J lost 2; bases outside the gene matches: 1. In DNA, the CDR3 is TGCGCCAGCAGCGGGACTAGCGGAAACACCGGGGAGCTGTTTTTT. It yields the protein CASSGTSGNTGELFF.

The rearrangement uses TRBV5-6 and TRBJ1-1; TRBD1 aligns across 7 bases. The CDR3 runs 17 residues. The germline gives CDR1 SGHDT, CDR2 YYEEEE. Germline trimming cut 0 bases from V and 9 bases from J; bases unmatched to any gene: 17. Here the CDR3 reads CASSLAVGRAGGFKAFF. The DNA for the CDR3 is TGTGCCAGCAGCTTGGCCGTTGGTAGGGCAGGGGGTTTTAAAGCTTTCTTT.

V is TRBV2 and J is TRBJ1-2; no clear D. CDR1 and CDR2 (germline): SNHLY, FYNNEI. The CDR3 contains 15 residues. Trimming cost V 9 bases and J 6 bases, with 23 bases left between them. CDR3 in amino acids: CARSNTQNSRDGYTF. In DNA, the CDR3 is TGTGCCAGGAGCAATACCCAAAATAGTCGAGATGGCTACACCTTC.

The V gene is TRBV11-2, the J gene TRBJ2-4, with TRBD2 identical over 8 bases. The CDR3 length is 17 residues. The J segment lost 9 bases and the V segment lost 5 bases, leaving 18 bases of the junction unmatched. From germline, CDR1 is SGHAT and CDR2 FQNNGV. CDR3 coding DNA: TGTGCCAGCAGCCCGCGGTACTCCGGGACTAGATTAAGCATTCAGTACTTC. Translation: CASSPRYSGTRLSIQYF.

The chain has TRBV25-1 and TRBJ1-5; 8 bases are shared with TRBD1. J gave up 8 bases and V 4 bases, and 7 bases lay outside the gene matches. Germline CDR1 MGHDK, CDR2 SYGVNS. The CDR3 runs 14 residues. The CDR3 region has the DNA TGTGCCAGCAGTGCCTCAGGGGGCAGGGAGCCCCAGCATTTT. This gives the protein CASSASGGREPQHF.

The V call is TRBV11-3, the J call TRBJ1-3; D is undetermined. Trimming took 1 base from V and 0 from J, leaving 7 bases between them. Germline CDR1 reads SGHNT; CDR2 reads YENEEA. The CDR3 has 15 amino acids. This chain's CDR3 is CASSLGPDSGNTIYF. CDR3 bases: TGTGCCAGCAGCTTAGGGCCAGACTCTGGAAACACCATATATTTT.

This chain uses TRBV24-1 with TRBJ1-1; D ambiguous. In germline, CDR1 is KGHDR, CDR2 SFDVKD. The CDR3 spans 9 residues. The V end lost 9 bases, the J end lost 10 bases, and 8 bases lay between the germline ends. The CDR3 DNA sequence: TGTGCCACCCTGTTTCGAGCTTTCTTT. It codes for CATLFRAFF.

This sequence joins TRBV5-6 and TRBJ2-7; TRBD1 matches 8 bases. V was pared by 4 bases and J by 2 bases, with 8 bases of the junction left unmatched. CDR1 is SGHDT and CDR2 is YYEEEE in the germline V gene. The CDR3 extends over 15 amino acids. The CDR3 DNA is TGTGCCAGCAGCCCGACGGACAGGGTCCCCTACGAGCAGTACTTC. Amino acid sequence: CASSPTDRVPYEQYF.

The chain recombines TRBV15 with TRBJ1-3; D perhaps matches TRBD1 (5 bases). Germline CDR1 is LNHNV and CDR2 is YYDKDF (reference sequence). The CDR3 is 18 amino acids. The V end lost 5 bases, the J end lost 0 bases, and 20 bases lay between the germline ends. Written as DNA, the CDR3 is TGTGCCACCAGCCGCGGGGCAGCAAACTTTGGCTCTGGAAACACCATATATTTT. It is translated as CATSRGAANFGSGNTIYF. Variable domain in full (rest from reference TRBV15 and TRBJ1-3): DAMVIQNPRYQVTQFGKPVTLSCSQTLNHNVMYWYQQKSSQAPKLLFHYYDKDFNNEADTPDNFQSRRPNTSFCFLDIRSPGLGDTAMYLCATSRGAANFGSGNTIYFGEGSWLTVV.